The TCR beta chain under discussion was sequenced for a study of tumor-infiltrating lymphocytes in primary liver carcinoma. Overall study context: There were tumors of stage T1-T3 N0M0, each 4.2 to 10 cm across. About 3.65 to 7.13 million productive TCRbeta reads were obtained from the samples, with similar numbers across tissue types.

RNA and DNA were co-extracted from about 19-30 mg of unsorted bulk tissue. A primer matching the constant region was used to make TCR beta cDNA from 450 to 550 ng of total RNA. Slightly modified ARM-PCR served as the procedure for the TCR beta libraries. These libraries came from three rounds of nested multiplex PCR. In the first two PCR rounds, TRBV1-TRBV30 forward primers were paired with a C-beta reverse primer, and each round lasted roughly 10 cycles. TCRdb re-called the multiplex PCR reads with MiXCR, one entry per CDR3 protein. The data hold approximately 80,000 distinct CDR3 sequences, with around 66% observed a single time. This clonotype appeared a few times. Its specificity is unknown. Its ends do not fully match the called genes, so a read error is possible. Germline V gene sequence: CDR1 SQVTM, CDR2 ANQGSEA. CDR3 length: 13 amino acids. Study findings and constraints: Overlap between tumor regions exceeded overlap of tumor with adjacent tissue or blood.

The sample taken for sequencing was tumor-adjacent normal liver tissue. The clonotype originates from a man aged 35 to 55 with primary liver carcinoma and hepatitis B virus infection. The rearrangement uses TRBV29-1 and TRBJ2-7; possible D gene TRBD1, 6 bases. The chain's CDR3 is CSVAPTGLHEEYF. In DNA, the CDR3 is TGCAGCGTTGCCCCGACAGGACTCCACGAGGAGTACTTC.